The sequence of this T cell receptor (beta chain) was determined in a study of OX40 agonist ivuxolimab in advanced cancers. Per the germline V gene, CDR1 is MNHNS and CDR2 is SASEGT. CDR3 length: 13 residues. V lost 7 bases and J lost 6, with 16 bases in between. Using immunoSEQ multiplex PCR, the repertoire was profiled, and TCRdb retains in-frame clones only, with some absent. The data show tens of thousands of clones, roughly 85% seen once. The sequencing here drew on CD4+ or CD8+ T cells sorted from blood, taken in a trial of the OX40 agonist ivuxolimab. The chain recombines TRBV6-1 with TRBJ2-7, with D possibly matching TRBD2 (5 bases). This receptor was obtained from an adult with an advanced solid tumor such as melanoma, head and neck, liver or kidney cancer. The CDR3 reads CASIRDQVGEQYF. The DNA of the CDR3 is TGTGCCAGCATACGGGATCAGGTCGGCGAGCAGTACTTC.